This is a list of T cell receptor beta chains from one sample in a study of control samples from healthy donors and cancer patients. The table came from immunoSEQ multiplex PCR; TCRdb's copy has only in-frame clones and leaves some out. The table lists around 130,000 clones, roughly 90% of them singletons. The sequencing sample was made of PBMCs. The receptor source for this set is a man aged 45-65 years with head and neck cancer. The CDR3 runs from the conserved cysteine through the conserved F or W. The D gene is left open where the match is weak. Only some rows state a clone size, as once, few, many or a class for expanded clones.

cdr3_length | j_call | d_call | clone_size | v_call | cdr3_aa | cdr3_nt
15 | TRBJ2-7 | . | . | TRBV27 | CASSSIPQENYEQYF | TGTGCCAGCAGTTCCATCCCACAGGAGAACTACGAGCAGTACTTC
17 | TRBJ2-1 | TRBD2 | . | TRBV5-5 | CASSWDLAGAGYNEQFF | TGTGCCAGCAGCTGGGATCTAGCGGGAGCGGGCTACAATGAGCAGTTCTTC
13 | TRBJ2-1 | . | . | TRBV15 | CATSRDVGDEQFF | TGTGCCACCAGCAGAGATGTGGGGGATGAGCAGTTCTTC
12 | TRBJ2-1 | . | . | TRBV9 | CASSAYYNEQFF | TGTGCCAGCAGCGCCTACTACAATGAGCAGTTCTTC
16 | TRBJ2-2 | TRBD2 | . | TRBV7-8 | CASSLWDYSNTGELFF | TGTGCCAGCAGCCTATGGGACTACTCGAACACCGGGGAGCTGTTTTTT
15 | TRBJ2-1 | . | . | TRBV11-2 | CASSLGRSSYNEQFF | TGTGCCAGCAGCTTGGGCAGGAGCTCCTACAATGAGCAGTTCTTC
15 | TRBJ2-2 | . | . | TRBV2 | CASSEREANTGELFF | TGTGCCAGCAGTGAAAGGGAAGCGAACACCGGGGAGCTGTTTTTT
17 | TRBJ2-1 | TRBD2 | . | TRBV27 | CASSLSGGFLSYNEQFF | TGTGCCAGCAGTTTAAGCGGGGGGTTTCTCTCCTACAATGAGCAGTTCTTC
13 | TRBJ1-5 | . | . | TRBV3-1/TRBV3-2 | CASSQMGDQPQHF | TGTGCCAGCAGCCAGATGGGGGATCAGCCCCAGCATTTT
13 | TRBJ2-3 | . | . | TRBV6-6 | CASGLQSPGTQYF | TGTGCCAGCGGGTTACAATCCCCGGGGACGCAGTATTTT
12 | TRBJ2-1 | . | . | TRBV4-1 | CASSPSGNEQFF | TGCGCCAGCAGCCCATCCGGAAATGAGCAGTTCTTC
15 | TRBJ2-7 | TRBD2 | . | TRBV6-5 | CASSPYWTSSYEQYF | TGTGCCAGCAGTCCGTACTGGACTAGCAGCTACGAGCAGTACTTC
16 | TRBJ1-4 | . | . | TRBV4-2 | CASSQVARAGGEKLFF | TGTGCCAGCAGCCAAGTGGCAAGGGCGGGGGGAGAAAAACTGTTTTTT
15 | TRBJ2-1 | TRBD2 | . | TRBV27 | CASSRTSGRANEQFF | TGTGCCAGCAGTCGGACTAGCGGGAGGGCCAATGAGCAGTTCTTC
13 | TRBJ2-7 | . | . | TRBV4-1 | CASSQRLEYEQYF | TGCGCCAGCAGCCAGCGGTTAGAATACGAGCAGTACTTC
16 | TRBJ2-1 | TRBD2 | . | TRBV2 | CASSKPSGSSYNEQFF | TGTGCCAGCAGTAAACCTAGCGGGAGCTCCTACAATGAGCAGTTCTTC
15 | TRBJ2-7 | . | . | TRBV2 | CASSPGTYSSYEQYF | TGTGCCAGCAGTCCCGGGACTTATTCCTCCTACGAGCAGTACTTC
15 | TRBJ2-1 | TRBD2 | . | TRBV7-9 | CASSLGSQRENEQFF | TGTGCCAGCAGCTTAGGTTCTCAGCGGGAAAATGAGCAGTTCTTC
15 | TRBJ2-1 | . | . | TRBV11-2 | CASGGAGGAYNEQFF | TGTGCCAGCGGCGGGGCAGGGGGGGCTTACAATGAGCAGTTCTTC
15 | TRBJ1-4 | . | . | TRBV21-1 | CAGTGFCSTNEKLFF | TGTGCCGGGACAGGATTTTGCTCAACTAATGAAAAACTGTTTTTT
12 | TRBJ2-5 | . | . | TRBV30 | CALGRPQETQYF | TGTGCCCTGGGGCGGCCCCAAGAGACCCAGTACTTC
13 | TRBJ2-3 | . | . | TRBV10-3 | CAISRDRTDTQYF | TGTGCCATCAGCCGGGACCGCACAGATACGCAGTATTTT
14 | TRBJ2-7 | . | . | TRBV27 | CASSLSPRAHEQYF | TGTGCCAGCAGTTTATCCCCCAGGGCCCACGAGCAGTACTTC
15 | TRBJ2-2 | TRBD2 | . | TRBV6-5 | CASSLQVAGTGELFF | TGTGCCAGCAGTCTACAGGTAGCGGGCACCGGGGAGCTGTTTTTT
14 | TRBJ2-7 | . | . | TRBV6-5 | CASSSGSSAYEQYF | TGTGCCAGCAGCTCAGGTTCCTCCGCCTACGAGCAGTACTTC
17 | TRBJ2-2 | . | . | TRBV6-1 | CASSANPSQGGSGELFF | TGTGCCAGCAGTGCTAACCCTAGCCAGGGGGGTTCCGGGGAGCTGTTTTTT
12 | TRBJ1-5 | . | . | TRBV10-1 | CASSRSNQPQHF | TGCGCCAGCAGTCGTAGCAATCAGCCCCAGCATTTT
13 | TRBJ2-6 | . | . | TRBV12-3/TRBV12-4 | CASSLSGANVLTF | TGTGCCAGCAGTTTATCTGGGGCCAACGTCCTGACTTTC
14 | TRBJ2-7 | . | once | TRBV29-1 | CSVEHRGNSYEQYF | TGCAGCGTTGAACACAGAGGGAATTCCTACGAGCAGTACTTC
15 | TRBJ1-2 | . | . | TRBV28 | CASSVTQGPIHGYTF | TGTGCCAGCAGTGTAACACAGGGACCGATACATGGCTACACCTTC
16 | TRBJ2-7 | TRBD2 | . | TRBV5-1 | CASSSGAGTSGYEQYF | TGCGCCAGCAGCTCGGGGGCTGGGACTAGCGGCTACGAGCAGTACTTC
14 | TRBJ2-1 | TRBD2 | . | TRBV6-2/TRBV6-3 | CASSWSGRYNEQFF | TGTGCCAGCAGCTGGAGCGGGAGGTACAATGAGCAGTTCTTC
14 | TRBJ1-2 | . | . | TRBV27 | CASSPTIANYGYTF | TGTGCCAGCAGCCCGACTATTGCCAACTATGGCTACACCTTC
14 | TRBJ2-7 | TRBD2 | once | TRBV13 | CASSPGGLRGEQYF | TGTGCCAGCAGCCCGGGGGGGCTTCGGGGCGAGCAGTACTTC
12 | TRBJ1-2 | . | . | TRBV10-3 | CAILGGAYGYTF | TGTGCCATCCTCGGTGGTGCCTATGGCTACACCTTC
17 | TRBJ1-6 | . | . | TRBV6-1 | CASSETGRSSYNSPLHF | TGTGCCAGCAGTGAAACCGGGCGGAGCTCCTATAATTCACCCCTCCACTTT
13 | TRBJ2-3 | . | once | TRBV28 | CASSFRMEDTQYF | TGTGCCAGCAGTTTCAGGATGGAAGATACGCAGTATTTT
19 | TRBJ2-1 | TRBD2 | . | TRBV7-9 | CASSYPRSGRRRSYNEQFF | TGTGCCAGCAGCTACCCTAGAAGCGGGAGACGGCGGTCCTACAATGAGCAGTTCTTC
14 | TRBJ2-7 | . | . | TRBV7-2 | CASSLDKGGYEQYF | TGTGCCAGCAGCTTAGATAAGGGCGGCTACGAGCAGTACTTC
17 | TRBJ2-6 | TRBD1 | once | TRBV19 | CASSVGQGATGANVLTF | TGTGCCAGTAGTGTCGGACAGGGGGCTACTGGGGCCAACGTCCTGACTTTC
12 | TRBJ1-2 | . | . | TRBV5-8 | CASSLYGNGYTF | TGTGCCAGCAGCTTGTATGGGAATGGCTACACCTTC
11 | TRBJ2-1 | . | . | TRBV5-1 | CASSSRAEQFF | TGCGCCAGCAGCTCCCGGGCGGAGCAGTTCTTC